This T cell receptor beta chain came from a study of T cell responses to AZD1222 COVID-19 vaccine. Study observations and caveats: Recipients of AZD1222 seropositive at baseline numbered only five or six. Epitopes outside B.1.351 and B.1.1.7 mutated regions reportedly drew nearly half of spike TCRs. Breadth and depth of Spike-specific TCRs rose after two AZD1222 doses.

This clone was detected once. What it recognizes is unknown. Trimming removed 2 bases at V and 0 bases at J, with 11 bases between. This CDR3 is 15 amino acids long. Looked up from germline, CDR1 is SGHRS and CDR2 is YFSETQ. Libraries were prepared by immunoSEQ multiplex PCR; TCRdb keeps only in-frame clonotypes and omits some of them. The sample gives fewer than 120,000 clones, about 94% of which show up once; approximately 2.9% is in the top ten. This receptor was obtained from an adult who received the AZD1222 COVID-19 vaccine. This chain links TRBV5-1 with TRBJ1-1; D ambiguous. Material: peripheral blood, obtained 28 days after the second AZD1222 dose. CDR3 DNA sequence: TGCGCCAGCAGCTTTAACGTAGCTATGAACACTGAAGCTTTCTTT. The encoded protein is CASSFNVAMNTEAFF.